Given below is one TCR beta chain in context. Its matching antigen is unknown. This entry is derived from a study of cytomegalovirus exposure and HLA in healthy donors. Study-wide findings and caveats: Within an earlier analysis, most TCR beta V segments proved productive either about 90% or about 30% of the time. Because they were indistinguishable, some V segments, including TRBV6-2 and TRBV6-3, were excluded.

13 Jbeta primers and 60 Vbeta primers were used for the PCR. Generated by immunoSEQ multiplex PCR, the TCRdb table keeps only in-frame clones and is missing some. The profile covers 55,000 to 75,000 clones, with 60% to 80% appearing a single time and less than 20% taken by the ten largest. Germline lookup yields CDR1 MGHRA and CDR2 YSYEKL. The CDR3 extends over 16 amino acids. The V and J ends lost 3 bases and 3 bases respectively, with 16 bases between them. The genes are TRBV4-1 and TRBJ2-3; tentative D call: TRBD2 (6 bases). Sequenced: PBMCs. The TCR was taken from a man in his forties in good health and CMV-seropositive. DNA of the CDR3: TGCGCCAGCAGCCATGCCTGGCCCGGACTAACAGATACGCAGTATTTT. This encodes CASSHAWPGLTDTQYF.